Below, 13 T cell receptor beta chains from the same sample are listed, as sequenced in a study of beta chain features in type 1 diabetes (dated by TCRdb to the late 2010s). Summary of the overall study and its limitations: In all four CD4+ subsets, TCRB CDR3 length was moderately but significantly shorter in type 1 diabetes patients.

The receptor library was made with the immunoSEQ multiplex PCR assay. All of the isolated RNA was reverse transcribed with the High Capacity cDNA Reverse Transcription Kit, so expressed TCRB transcripts were sequenced. Entries here come from immuneACCESS through TCRdb and include only in-frame sequences with V and J called. Some clones fail to appear in such tables; in the studies checked, an unresolved V gene covers under half of the shortfall, and the cause of the remainder is unknown. This sample gives 310,000 or so clones in total; roughly 8.8% of them show up just once. Clones ranked in the top ten supply 1% of the sample. Their antigen targets remain unknown. The sequenced sample was central memory CD4+ T cells from blood. The receptors stem from a man in his thirties or forties with type 1 diabetes.

This rearrangement joins TRBV19 to TRBJ1-2; D gene uncertain. The V end was cut by 8 bases, the J end by 8 bases, with 18 bases between. The CDR3 length is 13 residues. Germline V gene lookup returns CDR1 LNHDA and CDR2 SQIVND (reference sequence). The CDR3: CASYERSRGGYTF. DNA of the CDR3: TGTGCCAGTTACGAGCGTTCTCGTGGGGGCTACACCTTC.

This clone was detected only a few times. This chain connects TRBV30 to TRBJ1-2; 9 nucleotides align to TRBD1. The J segment lost 12 bases and the V segment lost 7 bases, leaving 18 bases of the junction unmatched. This CDR3 is built from 14 residues. From germline, CDR1 is GTSNPN and CDR2 SVGIG (reference sequence). CDR3 sequence: CAFTPGQGERIHTF. The DNA of the CDR3 is TGTGCCTTTACGCCGGGACAGGGAGAAAGAATCCACACCTTC.

This rearrangement joins TRBV2 to TRBJ2-2; 8 positions agree with TRBD2. Germline V lookup: CDR1 SNHLY, CDR2 FYNNEI. The CDR3 contains 14 residues. Trimming took 6 bases from V and 6 from J; bases not matched to a gene: 6. CDR3: CASSRTSPPGELFF. The CDR3 DNA reads as TGTGCCAGCAGCAGGACTAGCCCTCCCGGGGAGCTGTTTTTT.

This clone was detected ten times or more. This chain uses TRBV7-2 with TRBJ2-7; the D gene is possibly TRBD2 (5 bases). V was cut by 1 base and J by 7 bases, with 14 bases left in between. Germline-derived CDR1 and CDR2 are SGHTA and FQGNSA. The CDR3 consists of 14 residues. The CDR3 is CASSLGTVVGEQYF. The DNA of the CDR3 is TGTGCCAGCAGCTTAGGGACTGTCGTGGGGGAGCAGTACTTC.

This clone was counted between two and nine times. The rearrangement links TRBV27 to TRBJ2-2; perhaps TRBD2 as D (6 bases). V was trimmed by 8 bases and J by 6 bases, leaving 10 bases between them. The V gene's germline CDR1 is MNHEY and CDR2 SMNVEV (reference sequence). The CDR3 loop spans 12 amino acids. The CDR3 loop is CASWGGAGELFF. The CDR3 nucleotides are TGTGCCAGCTGGGGAGGCGCCGGGGAGCTGTTTTTT.

This clone was counted between two and nine times. This chain links TRBV6-1 with TRBJ2-7; tentatively, D is TRBD1 (6 bases). The germline gives CDR1 MNHNS, CDR2 SASEGT. Deletions cut 10 bases from V and 6 bases from J, with 19 bases between. This CDR3 comprises 13 residues. The CDR3 here is CATKITGPPEQYF. For the CDR3, the DNA is TGTGCCACTAAGATCACAGGGCCCCCCGAGCAGTACTTC.

This clone has only a few counts. The chain carries TRBV30 and TRBJ2-4; 8 nucleotides align to TRBD1. Germline V CDR1 and CDR2: GTSNPN, SVGIG (reference sequence). There are 14 residues in the CDR3. Trimming cost V 5 bases and J 0 bases; bases outside gene matches: 3. The CDR3 sequence: CAWQGAGAKNIQYF. The CDR3, as DNA: TGTGCCTGGCAGGGGGCAGGAGCCAAAAACATTCAGTACTTC.

The chain joins TRBV28 to TRBJ1-1; TRBD1 is a possible D gene (6 bases). The V end lost 8 bases, the J end lost 12 bases, and 16 bases lay between the germline ends. Germline CDR1 MDHEN, CDR2 SYDVKM. CDR3 size: 11 residues. CDR3 coding DNA: TGTGCCAGCGGACAGACCTTTAGAACTTTCTTT. Translated: CASGQTFRTFF.

The sample holds a few counts of this clone. With a much larger clone just one base away, this may be a read error. The chain uses TRBV6-5 and TRBJ1-6, with 9 bases fitting TRBD1. Trimming took 6 bases from V and 7 from J; bases not matched to a gene: 4. The germline gives CDR1 MNHEY, CDR2 SVGAGI. The CDR3 runs to 14 residues. The CDR3 nucleotides are TGTGCCAGCAGCTCCGGACAGGGGAATTCACCCCTCCACTTT. It codes for CASSSGQGNSPLHF.

This chain connects TRBV10-3 to TRBJ2-1, with 8 bases fitting TRBD1. J gave up 2 bases and V 2 bases, and 8 bases lay outside the gene matches. Germline values: CDR1 ENHRY, CDR2 SYGVKD. This CDR3 region has 17 residues. This chain's CDR3 is CAISEGPGQGTYNEQFF. The CDR3, as DNA: TGTGCCATCAGTGAGGGCCCCGGACAGGGCACCTACAATGAGCAGTTCTTC.

This clone was recorded many times. CDR3 sequence reads: CASSLTGRSSGGTEAFF. In DNA form, the CDR3 reads TGTGCCAGCTCACTAACGGGACGCTCTTCGGGGGGCACTGAAGCTTTCTTT. This rearrangement joins TRBV18 to TRBJ1-1; D perhaps matches TRBD1 (5 bases). V lost 4 bases and J lost 4, with 22 bases in between. The CDR3 totals 17 residues. Germline V CDR1 and CDR2: KGHSH, LQKENI.

There are a few counts of this clone. Here the CDR3 DNA reads TGCGCCAGCAGCCAAGAATCGGTGAACACTGAAGCTTTCTTT. Residues: CASSQESVNTEAFF. This chain uses TRBV4-3 with TRBJ1-1, with D unclear. Germline values: CDR1 LGHNA, CDR2 YSLEER. The CDR3 sequence is 14 residues long. Trimming took 0 bases from V and 0 from J, leaving 5 bases between them.

Ten or more counts support this clone. This sample also contains other DNA sequences that code for the same CDR3. This chain connects TRBV11-3 to TRBJ2-3; TRBD1 aligns across 8 bases. Germline assignment: CDR1 SGHNT and CDR2 YENEEA. The trim removed 5 bases at V and 3 bases at J, leaving 4 bases unmatched. The CDR3 covers 14 residues. CDR3 in amino acids: CASSLGQGTDTQYF. The CDR3 DNA sequence: TGTGCCAGCAGCCTTGGACAGGGTACAGATACGCAGTATTTT.